Listed below are T cell receptor beta chains from one sample, sequenced in a study of blood T cell repertoires in COVID-19. Using immunoSEQ multiplex PCR, the repertoire was profiled, and TCRdb retains in-frame clones only, with some absent. The sample shows about 110,000 clones, about 80% of them seen only once. Sequenced input: peripheral blood. Receptors were obtained from a man aged 65 to 85 with acute or convalescent COVID-19. The CDR3 runs from the conserved cysteine through the conserved F or W. D genes are given only for firm matches. Expanded clones are given a class, and other clones once, few, many or no size at all.

v_gene,abundance,d_gene,j_gene,CDR3aa,CDR3nt
TRBV6-6,NA,TRBD1,TRBJ1-1,CASSYYRGGTEAFF,TGTGCCAGCAGCTACTACAGGGGAGGTACTGAAGCTTTCTTT
TRBV19,NA,TRBD1,TRBJ2-4,CASSDDRGMTKNIQYF,TGTGCCAGTAGTGACGACAGGGGGATGACCAAAAACATTCAGTACTTC
TRBV5-1,NA,NA,TRBJ1-4,CASSATGIATNEKLFF,TGCGCCAGCAGCGCGACAGGAATCGCAACTAATGAAAAACTGTTTTTT
TRBV20-1,NA,TRBD2,TRBJ2-1,CSASGASGFYEQFF,TGCAGTGCTAGTGGGGCTAGCGGGTTCTATGAGCAGTTCTTC
TRBV7-2,NA,NA,TRBJ2-5,CASSPPEEETQYF,TGTGCCAGCAGCCCCCCAGAGGAAGAGACCCAGTACTTC
TRBV7-3,once,NA,TRBJ1-2,CASTQGQGYGYTF,TGTGCCAGCACGCAGGGGCAGGGCTATGGCTACACCTTC
TRBV6-5,NA,TRBD2,TRBJ2-7,CASSSLSGGSSYEQYF,TGTGCCAGCAGTTCACTCAGCGGGGGGAGCTCCTACGAGCAGTACTTC
TRBV7-2,few,TRBD1,TRBJ1-3,CASSRATGLRNTIYF,TGTGCCAGCAGCCGTGCGACAGGGCTTAGAAACACCATATATTTT
TRBV5-1,NA,NA,TRBJ1-2,CASSSSANYGYTF,TGCGCCAGCAGCTCCTCGGCTAACTATGGCTACACCTTC
TRBV10-3,NA,NA,TRBJ1-1,CAISATANTEAFF,TGTGCCATCAGTGCGACAGCGAACACTGAAGCTTTCTTT
TRBV4-3,NA,NA,TRBJ2-1,CASSRSMRGNEQFF,TGCGCCAGCAGCCGATCAATGAGAGGGAATGAGCAGTTCTTC
TRBV7-8,few,TRBD1,TRBJ1-1,CASSLRQGITNTEAFF,TGTGCCAGCAGCTTAAGACAGGGGATAACGAACACTGAAGCTTTCTTT
TRBV3-1/TRBV3-2,few,TRBD1,TRBJ1-2,CASSTRNRGRMELDGYTF,TGTGCCAGCAGCACCCGAAACAGGGGGCGTATGGAGCTAGATGGCTACACCTTC
TRBV11-1,NA,TRBD2,TRBJ2-1,CASSLALAGAGDEQFF,TGTGCCAGCAGCTTAGCCCTAGCGGGGGCTGGGGATGAGCAGTTCTTC
TRBV10-3,NA,TRBD1,TRBJ1-1,CATGQGMNTEAFF,TGTGCCACGGGACAGGGCATGAACACTGAAGCTTTCTTT
TRBV10-3,NA,NA,TRBJ2-1,CAISGGAGEQFF,TGTGCCATCAGTGGTGGGGCAGGGGAGCAGTTCTTC
TRBV28,NA,NA,TRBJ1-2,CASTTRRSYGYTF,TGTGCCAGCACCACAAGGAGGTCCTATGGCTACACCTTC
TRBV11-2,NA,NA,TRBJ1-1,CASSLPTRRSGSDTEAFF,TGTGCCAGCAGCTTACCCACTCGTCGGAGCGGGTCGGACACTGAAGCTTTCTTT
TRBV12-3/TRBV12-4,NA,NA,TRBJ1-3,CASSKNTGNTIYF,TGTGCCAGCAGTAAGAACACGGGAAACACCATATATTTT